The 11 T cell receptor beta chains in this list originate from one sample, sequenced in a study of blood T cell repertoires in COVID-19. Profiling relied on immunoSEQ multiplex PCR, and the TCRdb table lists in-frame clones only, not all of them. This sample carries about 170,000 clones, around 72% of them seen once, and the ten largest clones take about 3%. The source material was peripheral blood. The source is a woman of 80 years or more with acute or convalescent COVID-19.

The CDR3 DNA is TGTGCCAGCAGTCGATTGACAGGGGGGTTTGAAGCTTTCTTT. Translation: CASSRLTGGFEAFF. This chain links TRBV27 with TRBJ1-1; TRBD1 matches 9 bases. Germline CDR1 and CDR2: MNHEY and SMNVEV (reference sequence). CDR3 length: 14 amino acids. Trimming removed 5 bases from V and 7 bases from J; junction bases left unmatched: 8.

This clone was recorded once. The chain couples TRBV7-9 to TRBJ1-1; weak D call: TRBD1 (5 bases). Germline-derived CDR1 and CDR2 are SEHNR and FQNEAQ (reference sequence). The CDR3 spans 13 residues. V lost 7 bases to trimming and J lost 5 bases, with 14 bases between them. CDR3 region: CASTKQEGTEAFF. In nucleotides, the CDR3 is TGTGCCAGCACCAAGCAGGAGGGGACTGAAGCTTTCTTT.

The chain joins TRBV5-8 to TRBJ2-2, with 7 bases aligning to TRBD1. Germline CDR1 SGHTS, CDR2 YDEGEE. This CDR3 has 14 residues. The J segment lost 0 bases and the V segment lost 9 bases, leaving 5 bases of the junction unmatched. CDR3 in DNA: TGTGCCACCAGGGGACAGACGAACACCGGGGAGCTGTTTTTT. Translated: CATRGQTNTGELFF.

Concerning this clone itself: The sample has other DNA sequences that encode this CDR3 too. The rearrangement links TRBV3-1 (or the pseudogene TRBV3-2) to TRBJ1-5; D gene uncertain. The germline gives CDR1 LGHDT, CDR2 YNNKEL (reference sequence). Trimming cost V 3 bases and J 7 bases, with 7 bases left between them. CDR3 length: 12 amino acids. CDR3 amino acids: CASSQVGQPQHF. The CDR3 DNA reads TGTGCCAGCAGCCAGGTGGGCCAGCCCCAGCATTTT.

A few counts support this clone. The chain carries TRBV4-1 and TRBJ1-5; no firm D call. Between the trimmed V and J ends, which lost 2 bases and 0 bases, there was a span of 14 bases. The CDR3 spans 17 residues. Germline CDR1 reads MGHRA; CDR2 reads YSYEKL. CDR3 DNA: TGCGCCAGCAGCCAACTTCGGGCGGGTCTTAGCAATCAGCCCCAGCATTTT. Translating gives CASSQLRAGLSNQPQHF.

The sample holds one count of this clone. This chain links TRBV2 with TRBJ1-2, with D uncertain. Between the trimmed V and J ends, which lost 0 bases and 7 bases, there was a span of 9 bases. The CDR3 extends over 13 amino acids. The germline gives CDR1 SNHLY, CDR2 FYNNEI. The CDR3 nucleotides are TGTGCCAGCAGTGAAGCGGCAGGCTTTGGCTACACCTTC. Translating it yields CASSEAAGFGYTF.

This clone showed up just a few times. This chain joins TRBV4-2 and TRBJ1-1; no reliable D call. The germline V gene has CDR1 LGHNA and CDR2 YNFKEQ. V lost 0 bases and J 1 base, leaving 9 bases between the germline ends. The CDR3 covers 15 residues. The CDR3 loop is CASSQDLTKNTEAFF. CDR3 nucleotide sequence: TGTGCCAGCAGCCAAGATTTGACAAAGAACACTGAAGCTTTCTTT.

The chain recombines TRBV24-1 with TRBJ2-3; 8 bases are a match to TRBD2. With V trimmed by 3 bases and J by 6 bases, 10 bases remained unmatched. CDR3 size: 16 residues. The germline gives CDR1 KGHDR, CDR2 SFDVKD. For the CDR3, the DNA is TGTGCCACCAGTGATGCCGGGAGGGCCAAGGAGGATACGCAGTATTTT. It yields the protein CATSDAGRAKEDTQYF.

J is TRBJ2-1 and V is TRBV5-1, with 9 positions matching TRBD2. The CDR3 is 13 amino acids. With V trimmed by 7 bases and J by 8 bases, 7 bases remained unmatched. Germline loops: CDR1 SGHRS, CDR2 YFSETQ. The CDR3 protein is CASYFSGSDEQFF. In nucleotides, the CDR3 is TGCGCCAGCTATTTTAGCGGGAGCGATGAGCAGTTCTTC.

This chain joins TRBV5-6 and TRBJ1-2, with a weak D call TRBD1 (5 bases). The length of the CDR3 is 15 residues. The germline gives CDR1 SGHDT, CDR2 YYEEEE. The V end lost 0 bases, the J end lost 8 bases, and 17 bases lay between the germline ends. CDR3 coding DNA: TGTGCCAGCAGCTTGGGGACACTAACGCGAGTGGGCTACACCTTC. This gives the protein CASSLGTLTRVGYTF.

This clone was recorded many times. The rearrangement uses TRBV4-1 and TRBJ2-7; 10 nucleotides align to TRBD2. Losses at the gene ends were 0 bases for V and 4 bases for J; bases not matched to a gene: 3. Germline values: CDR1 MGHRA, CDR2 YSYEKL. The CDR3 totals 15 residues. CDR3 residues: CASSQDETSGYEQYF. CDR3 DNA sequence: TGCGCCAGCAGCCAAGATGAGACTAGCGGGTACGAGCAGTACTTC.